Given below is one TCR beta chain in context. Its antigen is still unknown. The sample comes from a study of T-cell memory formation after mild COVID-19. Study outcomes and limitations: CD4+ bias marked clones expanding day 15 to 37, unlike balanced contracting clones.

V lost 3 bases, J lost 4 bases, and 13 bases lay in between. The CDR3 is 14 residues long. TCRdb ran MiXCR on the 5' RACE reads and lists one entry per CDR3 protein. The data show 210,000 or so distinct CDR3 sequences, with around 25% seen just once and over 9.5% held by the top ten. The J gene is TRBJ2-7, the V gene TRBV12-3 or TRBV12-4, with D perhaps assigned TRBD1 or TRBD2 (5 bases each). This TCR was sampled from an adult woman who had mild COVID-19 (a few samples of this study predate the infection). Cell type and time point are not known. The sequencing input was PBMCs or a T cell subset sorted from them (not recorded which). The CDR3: CASSLGQDLYEQYF. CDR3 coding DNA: TGTGCCAGCAGTTTGGGGCAGGACTTATACGAGCAGTACTTC.